These T cell receptor beta chains were read from a single sample in a study of post-analysis software for immune sequencing data. TCRdb fed the PCR reads into MiXCR, producing one record per CDR3 protein. In the table there are hundreds of thousands of distinct CDR3 sequences, approximately 42% of which are singletons. Input material: blood. These receptors originate from a girl aged 2 to 9 with multiple sclerosis. The CDR3 runs from the conserved cysteine through the conserved F or W. D genes are given only for firm matches. Clone size, where shown, is once, few, many, or a class for clones that have expanded.

J gene	clone size	D gene	V gene	CDR3 protein	CDR3 DNA
TRBJ2-3	.	.	TRBV7-8	CASSLRVGRGTSSTDTQYF	TGTGCCAGCAGCTTAAGGGTTGGAAGAGGGACCTCAAGCACAGATACGCAGTATTTT
TRBJ1-1	.	TRBD1	TRBV20-1	CSARPPSGGGYTEAFF	TGCAGTGCTAGACCCCCCTCAGGGGGGGGTTACACTGAAGCTTTCTTT
TRBJ2-7	few	TRBD2	TRBV3-1	CASSQRLAGFYEQYF	TGTGCCAGCAGCCAACGACTAGCGGGGTTCTACGAGCAGTACTTC
TRBJ2-7	.	.	TRBV3-1	CASSQDKRFGAGEAYEQYF	TGTGCCAGCAGCCAAGATAAAAGGTTCGGGGCAGGGGAGGCCTACGAGCAGTACTTC
TRBJ2-7	few	TRBD1	TRBV11-2	CASSLVTGGNEQYF	TGTGCCAGCAGCTTAGTAACAGGGGGCAACGAGCAGTACTTC
TRBJ2-1	.	.	TRBV15	CATSRDGSPYNEQFF	TGTGCCACCAGCAGAGATGGGAGTCCCTACAATGAGCAGTTCTTC
TRBJ2-1	few	.	TRBV2	CASREWYNEQFF	TGTGCCAGCAGGGAATGGTACAATGAGCAGTTCTTC
TRBJ2-7	few	.	TRBV27	CASSESGVRPYEQYF	TGTGCCAGCAGTGAATCGGGAGTTCGCCCCTACGAGCAGTACTTC
TRBJ1-4	few	.	TRBV5-5	CASSLGGVEKLFF	TGTGCCAGCAGCTTGGGAGGGGTCGAAAAACTGTTTTTT
TRBJ2-3	.	.	TRBV29-1	CSVDGAGGGGDTQYF	TGCAGCGTTGATGGTGCAGGGGGCGGGGGGGATACGCAGTATTTT
TRBJ1-5	few	TRBD1	TRBV28	CASSFVTGANQPQHF	TGTGCCAGCAGCTTCGTGACAGGGGCCAATCAGCCCCAGCATTTT
TRBJ1-2	.	.	TRBV5-1	CASSLVPGTTRGLYGYTF	TGCGCCAGCAGCTTGGTTCCGGGGACTACCCGGGGACTCTATGGCTACACCTTC
TRBJ2-2	.	.	TRBV12-3/TRBV12-4	CASTDFTGELFF	TGTGCCAGCACCGACTTCACCGGGGAGCTGTTTTTT
TRBJ2-1	.	TRBD2	TRBV20-1	CSAAPSGGATLHEQFF	TGCAGTGCCGCGCCTAGCGGGGGGGCCACGCTCCATGAGCAGTTCTTC
TRBJ1-2	.	.	TRBV30	CAWSESILGPRGGGYTF	TGTGCCTGGAGCGAAAGTATCTTGGGGCCGAGGGGAGGTGGCTACACCTTC
TRBJ2-7	once	.	TRBV4-2	CASSQGQNYEQYF	TGTGCCAGCAGCCAAGGACAGAACTACGAGCAGTACTTC
TRBJ2-5	.	.	TRBV27	CASSFSKFETQYF	TGTGCCAGCAGTTTTTCGAAGTTTGAGACCCAGTACTTC
TRBJ1-4	.	TRBD1	TRBV5-1	CASSGQGGGEKLFF	TGCGCCAGCAGCGGACAGGGGGGCGGGGAAAAACTGTTTTTT
TRBJ2-7	few	.	TRBV4-1	CASSQVLGSSYEQYF	TGCGCCAGCAGCCAAGTTTTGGGGAGCTCCTACGAGCAGTACTTC
TRBJ2-5	.	TRBD2	TRBV28	CASSSTAGGRETQYF	TGTGCCAGCAGTTCGACAGCGGGAGGGAGAGAGACCCAGTACTTC
TRBJ2-5	.	.	TRBV29-1	CSATGTLGRETQYF	TGCAGCGCTACCGGGACCCTTGGGAGGGAGACCCAGTACTTC
TRBJ2-7	.	TRBD1	TRBV7-9	CASSIGQGNNEQYF	TGTGCCAGCAGCATCGGACAGGGGAACAACGAGCAGTACTTC
TRBJ2-7	.	.	TRBV20-1	CSARVGAVRTYEQYF	TGCAGTGCTAGAGTCGGTGCGGTCAGGACCTACGAGCAGTACTTC
TRBJ1-1	.	.	TRBV4-2	CASSQEDPGPLNTEAFF	TGTGCCAGCAGCCAAGAGGACCCGGGACCTTTGAACACTGAAGCTTTCTTT
TRBJ2-7	.	.	TRBV7-9	CASSLADHGEQYF	TGTGCCAGCAGCTTAGCGGACCACGGCGAGCAGTACTTC
TRBJ2-7	few	.	TRBV5-1	CASSLGGRHEQYF	TGCGCCAGCAGCTTGGGAGGGCGACACGAGCAGTACTTC
TRBJ2-1	few	.	TRBV20-1	CSAREPHITYNEQFF	TGCAGTGCTAGAGAACCACATATCACATACAATGAGCAGTTCTTC
TRBJ2-7	.	.	TRBV12-3/TRBV12-4	CASSFEPASPYEQYF	TGTGCCAGCAGTTTTGAACCAGCAAGCCCCTACGAGCAGTACTTC
TRBJ2-1	few	.	TRBV3-1	CASSMTRWHEQFF	TGTGCCAGCAGCATGACTAGGTGGCATGAGCAGTTCTTC
TRBJ2-1	many	TRBD2	TRBV4-3	CASSQVRGLAGGEQFF	TGCGCCAGCAGCCAAGTCAGGGGACTAGCGGGAGGAGAGCAGTTCTTC
TRBJ2-1	few	.	TRBV12-5	CASSEGANEQFF	TGTGCTAGTTCAGAGGGTGCCAATGAGCAGTTCTTC
TRBJ2-7	.	.	TRBV5-1	CASSLDGVLLYEQYF	TGCGCCAGCAGCTTGGATGGGGTCCTCCTGTACGAGCAGTACTTC
TRBJ1-6	.	.	TRBV20-1	CSASRDNSGYSPLHF	TGCAGTGCTTCTCGTGACAACTCCGGTTATTCACCCCTCCACTTT
TRBJ2-7	.	.	TRBV6-5	CASSPQVMSSYEQYF	TGTGCCAGCAGTCCCCAGGTCATGAGCTCCTACGAGCAGTACTTC
TRBJ1-2	.	TRBD1	TRBV29-1	CSGRGGAIGYTF	TGCAGCGGGAGAGGGGGCGCGATTGGCTACACCTTC
TRBJ2-6	.	.	TRBV29-1	CSVGTSGANVLTF	TGCAGCGTTGGTACCTCTGGGGCCAACGTCCTGACTTTC
TRBJ2-3	.	TRBD2	TRBV27	CASSFSAGVGTDTQYF	TGTGCCAGCAGTTTTTCAGCGGGGGTTGGCACAGATACGCAGTATTTT
TRBJ2-7	many	.	TRBV29-1	CSGRSSYEQYF	TGCAGCGGTCGTTCCTCCTACGAGCAGTACTTC
TRBJ2-3	.	TRBD1	TRBV5-1	CASSLNGQGGTDTQYF	TGCGCCAGCAGCTTAAATGGACAGGGAGGTACAGATACGCAGTATTTT
TRBJ2-7	few	.	TRBV7-8	CASSLVQAYEQYF	TGTGCCAGCAGCTTAGTGCAGGCCTACGAGCAGTACTTC
TRBJ1-5	many	TRBD1	TRBV4-1	CASSQEGQGSYQPQHF	TGCGCCAGCAGCCAAGAAGGACAGGGGTCATATCAGCCCCAGCATTTT
TRBJ2-3	.	.	TRBV7-3	CASSDRGAHTDTQYF	TGTGCCAGCAGCGACCGCGGGGCCCACACAGATACGCAGTATTTT
TRBJ2-1	.	.	TRBV5-5	CASIEVAGSYNEQFF	TGTGCCTCCATTGAAGTGGCGGGGTCCTACAATGAGCAGTTCTTC
TRBJ2-5	.	TRBD1	TRBV4-1	CASSQETQGIETQYF	TGCGCCAGCAGCCAAGAAACACAGGGGATTGAGACCCAGTACTTC
TRBJ2-5	few	TRBD2	TRBV4-3	CASSQEPRTSAGRETQYF	TGCGCCAGCAGCCAAGAACCGAGGACTAGCGCGGGGCGAGAGACCCAGTACTTC
TRBJ2-5	.	TRBD1	TRBV28	CASRSGQWETQYF	TGTGCCAGCAGGTCGGGACAGTGGGAGACCCAGTACTTC
TRBJ2-5	.	.	TRBV28	CASSLTNRQETQYF	TGTGCCAGCAGTCTTACTAACAGACAAGAGACCCAGTACTTC
TRBJ1-2	.	.	TRBV5-4	CASSIDLLDGYTF	TGTGCCAGCAGTATCGACCTATTGGATGGCTACACCTTC
TRBJ2-7	few	.	TRBV7-9	CASSLGERHSYEQYF	TGTGCCAGCAGCTTAGGGGAGCGCCACTCCTACGAGCAGTACTTC